These 17 T cell receptor beta chains were all obtained from the same sample, sequenced in a study of blood T cell repertoires in COVID-19. Sequencing was performed with immunoSEQ multiplex PCR; in TCRdb, only in-frame clones are kept and a portion is missing. The data contain about 190,000 clones, around 82% of them singletons. Input material: peripheral blood. The receptors derive from a middle-aged man with active or convalescent COVID-19.

The chain joins TRBV30 to TRBJ2-3; D perhaps matches TRBD2 (5 bases). The CDR3 length is 15 residues. Germline V gene sequence: CDR1 GTSNPN, CDR2 SVGIG (reference sequence). Between the trimmed V and J ends, which lost 0 bases and 4 bases, there was a span of 14 bases. Here the CDR3 reads CAWSVASSLADTQYF. CDR3 bases: TGTGCCTGGAGTGTGGCTAGCTCCCTGGCAGATACGCAGTATTTT.

For the CDR3, the DNA is TGTGCCAGCAGCTCTACAGGGACCTATGGCTACACCTTC. Protein sequence: CASSSTGTYGYTF. The rearrangement joins TRBV7-9 to TRBJ1-2, with a tentative D call TRBD1 (6 bases). The CDR3 runs 13 residues. V dropped 4 bases and J dropped 4 bases, with 10 bases sitting between them. Germline-derived CDR1 and CDR2 are SEHNR and FQNEAQ (reference sequence).

V usage is TRBV9 and J usage is TRBJ1-2; 7 bases agree with TRBD1. Germline trimming cut 0 bases from V and 7 bases from J; bases unmatched to any gene: 9. The CDR3 is 15 amino acids. Germline CDR1 reads SGDLS; CDR2 reads YYNGEE. The CDR3 DNA reads TGTGCCAGCAGCGTAGCCCCCGTTTCAGGGGGTGGCTACACCTTC. It specifies CASSVAPVSGGGYTF.

This clone was observed a single time. The chain uses TRBV3-1 (or the pseudogene TRBV3-2) and TRBJ2-7, with 11 bases fitting TRBD2. The V gene end was trimmed by 3 bases and the J gene end by 4 bases; junction bases not matched to a gene: 5. Looked up from germline, CDR1 is LGHDT and CDR2 is YNNKEL (reference sequence). The CDR3 has 15 amino acids. This chain's CDR3 is CASSHQTSGKYEQYF. CDR3 DNA: TGTGCCAGCAGCCACCAGACTAGCGGGAAATACGAGCAGTACTTC.

The chain combines TRBV28 with TRBJ1-2; D unclear. Trimming took off 3 bases at V and 8 bases at J, with 16 bases between the two ends. The CDR3 spans 14 residues. CDR1 is MDHEN and CDR2 is SYDVKM in the germline V gene. The CDR3 DNA sequence: TGTGCCAGCAGTTTGTACAAGCGGTTGGACGGCTACACCTTC. This translates into CASSLYKRLDGYTF.

V usage is TRBV5-1 and J usage is TRBJ2-3, with a tentative D call TRBD1 (6 bases). This CDR3 contains 15 residues. V was clipped by 1 base and J by 1 base, with 10 bases between them. CDR1 is SGHRS and CDR2 is YFSETQ in the germline V gene. Here the CDR3 DNA reads TGCGCCAGCAGCTTGACAGGGCTAGGCACAGATACGCAGTATTTT. It specifies CASSLTGLGTDTQYF.

The CDR3 DNA sequence: TGCGCCAGCAGCCAAGATTTAGTAGCGGGGGGTCGCCCCACAGATACGCAGTATTTT. It codes for CASSQDLVAGGRPTDTQYF. J is TRBJ2-3 and V is TRBV4-3, with 10 bases aligning to TRBD2. This CDR3 region has 19 residues. Germline V gene sequence: CDR1 LGHNA, CDR2 YSLEER. Trimming took 0 bases from V and 2 from J; bases not matched to a gene: 11.

This clone has only a few counts. This chain connects TRBV6-5 to TRBJ1-2; 8 bases fit TRBD1. The CDR3 loop spans 15 amino acids. The germline V gene encodes CDR1 MNHEY and CDR2 SVGAGI. V was pared by 5 bases and J by 6 bases, with 11 bases of the junction left unmatched. DNA for the CDR3: TGTGCCAGCAGTCGACCTAGGACAGGGCGGCATGGCTACACCTTC. It is translated as CASSRPRTGRHGYTF.

J is TRBJ2-1 and V is TRBV18; D unresolved. Germline V gene lookup returns CDR1 KGHSH and CDR2 LQKENI. The CDR3 spans 16 residues. Deletions cut 6 bases from V and 0 bases from J, with 15 bases between. CDR3: CASSSLVASSYNEQFF. DNA of the CDR3: TGTGCCAGCTCGTCCCTAGTTGCGAGCTCCTACAATGAGCAGTTCTTC. Supplemented by reference TRBV18 and TRBJ2-1, the full variable domain reads NAGVMQNPRHLVRRRGQEARLRCSPMKGHSHVYWYRQLPEEGLKFMVYLQKENIIDESGMPKERFSAEFPKEGPSILRIQQVVRGDSAAYFCASSSLVASSYNEQFFGPGTRLTVL.

The chain has TRBV6-4 and TRBJ1-4; D call uncertain. Germline V gene lookup returns CDR1 MRHNA and CDR2 SNTAGT. The V gene lost 7 bases and the J gene lost 3 bases, with 12 bases spanning the gap. This CDR3 has 14 amino acids. CDR3 protein: CASTPGRANEKLFF. DNA for the CDR3: TGTGCCAGCACCCCCGGTCGGGCTAATGAAAAACTGTTTTTT.

The chain has TRBV19 and TRBJ2-3, with a possible D match to TRBD1 (6 bases). Germline CDR1 LNHDA, CDR2 SQIVND (reference sequence). Trimming took 3 bases from V and 4 from J, leaving 14 bases between them. This CDR3 contains 15 residues. The DNA of the CDR3 is TGTGCCAGTAGTATTCAGGGGATGGTGCCAGATACGCAGTATTTT. The encoded protein is CASSIQGMVPDTQYF.

This clone was recorded a few times. This chain joins TRBV13 and TRBJ1-1; D is ambiguous. The V end was cut by 4 bases, the J end by 4 bases, with 16 bases between. Germline CDR1 is PRHDT and CDR2 is FYEKMQ (reference sequence). The CDR3 has 15 amino acids. The CDR3 protein is CASSSPTGRTTEAFF. Written as DNA, the CDR3 is TGTGCCAGCAGCTCTCCAACGGGTCGTACCACTGAAGCTTTCTTT.

The V gene is TRBV24-1, the J gene TRBJ2-3; 10 bases align to TRBD2. V trimming: 7 bases; J trimming: 1 base; junction bases outside the gene matches: 1. Germline CDR1 KGHDR, CDR2 SFDVKD. There are 14 residues in the CDR3. The CDR3 reads CATRGTSGTDTQYF. In nucleotides, the CDR3 is TGTGCCACCAGGGGGACTAGCGGCACAGATACGCAGTATTTT.

The rearrangement links TRBV19 to TRBJ2-7, with TRBD1 matching 10 bases. The germline V gene encodes CDR1 LNHDA and CDR2 SQIVND (reference sequence). This CDR3 has 15 amino acids. The trim removed 6 bases at V and 3 bases at J, leaving 8 bases unmatched. In DNA form, the CDR3 reads TGTGCCAGTAGGGTGACGGGACAGGGGAGCTACGAGCAGTACTTC. Amino acids: CASRVTGQGSYEQYF. The whole variable domain, filled in from reference TRBV19 and TRBJ2-7, reads DGGITQSPKYLFRKEGQNVTLSCEQNLNHDAMYWYRQDPGQGLRLIYYSQIVNDFQKGDIAEGYSVSREKKESFPLTVTSAQKNPTAFYLCASRVTGQGSYEQYFGPGTRLTVT.

The rearrangement uses TRBV5-4 and TRBJ2-3; 12 positions match TRBD2. From germline, CDR1 is SGHNT and CDR2 YYREEE (reference sequence). Trimming took 4 bases from V and 3 from J; bases not matched to a gene: 6. The CDR3 runs 16 residues. CDR3 residues: CASSRASGRGTDTQYF. CDR3 DNA: TGTGCCAGCAGCCGGGCTAGCGGGAGGGGGACAGATACGCAGTATTTT.

This clone was seen a single time. In DNA, the CDR3 is TGTGCCAGCAGCCCGCCGGGACAGGGGTACAATGAGCAGTTCTTC. Protein sequence: CASSPPGQGYNEQFF. The chain combines TRBV9 with TRBJ2-1; 10 nucleotides match TRBD1. The V gene end was trimmed by 4 bases and the J gene end by 4 bases; junction bases not matched to a gene: 5. From germline, CDR1 is SGDLS and CDR2 YYNGEE. This CDR3 has 15 amino acids.

There are a few counts of this clone. The J gene is TRBJ2-3, the V gene TRBV30; 8 bases align to TRBD2. This CDR3 is 14 amino acids long. The ends lost 2 bases at V and 5 bases at J; junction bases unmatched: 6. Germline V CDR1 and CDR2: GTSNPN, SVGIG (reference sequence). The CDR3 region has the DNA TGTGCCTGGAGTTTCGGGGGGGCCCAAGATACGCAGTATTTT. This sequence encodes CAWSFGGAQDTQYF.